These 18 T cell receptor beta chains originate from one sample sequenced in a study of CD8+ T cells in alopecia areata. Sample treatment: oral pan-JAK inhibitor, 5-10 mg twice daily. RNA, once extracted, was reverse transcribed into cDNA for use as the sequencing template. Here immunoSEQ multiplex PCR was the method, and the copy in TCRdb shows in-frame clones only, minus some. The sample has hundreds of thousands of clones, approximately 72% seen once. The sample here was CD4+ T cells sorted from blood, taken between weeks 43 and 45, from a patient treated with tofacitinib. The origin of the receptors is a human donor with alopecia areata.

The CDR3 DNA reads as TGTGCCAGTAGTATATCTGGTCCGACACCCCTCCACTTT. It specifies CASSISGPTPLHF. The rearrangement uses TRBV19 and TRBJ1-6; D not resolved. This CDR3 has 13 amino acids. Looked up from germline, CDR1 is LNHDA and CDR2 is SQIVND (reference sequence). V lost 2 bases and J lost 11, with 10 bases in between.

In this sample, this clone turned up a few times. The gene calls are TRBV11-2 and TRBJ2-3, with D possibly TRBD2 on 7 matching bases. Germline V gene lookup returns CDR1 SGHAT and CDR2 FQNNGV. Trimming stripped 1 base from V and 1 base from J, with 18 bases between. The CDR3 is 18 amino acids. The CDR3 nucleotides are TGTGCCAGCAGCTTAGGGCCCAGGGGCGGGGGAGGCACAGATACGCAGTATTTT. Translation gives CASSLGPRGGGGTDTQYF.

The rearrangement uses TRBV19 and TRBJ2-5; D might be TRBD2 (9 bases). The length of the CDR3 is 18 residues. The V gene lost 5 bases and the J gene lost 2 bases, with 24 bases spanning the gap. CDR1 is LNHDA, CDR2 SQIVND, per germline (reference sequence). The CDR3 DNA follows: TGTGCCAGTAGTTCCTTCAGGGGGCCTAGCGGGGAACAAGAGACCCAGTACTTC. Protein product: CASSSFRGPSGEQETQYF.

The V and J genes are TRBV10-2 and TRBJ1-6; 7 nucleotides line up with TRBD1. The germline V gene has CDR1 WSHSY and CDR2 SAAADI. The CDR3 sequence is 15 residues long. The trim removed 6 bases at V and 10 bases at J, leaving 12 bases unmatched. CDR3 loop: CASRTAGTGVSPLHF. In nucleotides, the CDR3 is TGCGCCAGCAGAACCGCGGGCACAGGGGTATCACCCCTCCACTTT.

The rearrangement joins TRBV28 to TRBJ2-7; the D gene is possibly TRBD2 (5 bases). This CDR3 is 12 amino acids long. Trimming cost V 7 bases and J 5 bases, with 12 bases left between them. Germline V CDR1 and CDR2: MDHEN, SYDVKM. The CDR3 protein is CASNILTNEQYF. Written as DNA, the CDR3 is TGTGCCAGCAACATATTGACTAACGAGCAGTACTTC.

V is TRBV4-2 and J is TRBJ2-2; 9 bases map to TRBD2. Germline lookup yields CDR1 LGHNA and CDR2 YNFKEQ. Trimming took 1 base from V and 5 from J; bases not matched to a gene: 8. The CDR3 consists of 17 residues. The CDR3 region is CASSQGPSGGQTGELFF. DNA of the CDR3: TGTGCCAGCAGCCAAGGTCCGAGCGGGGGGCAAACCGGGGAGCTGTTTTTT.

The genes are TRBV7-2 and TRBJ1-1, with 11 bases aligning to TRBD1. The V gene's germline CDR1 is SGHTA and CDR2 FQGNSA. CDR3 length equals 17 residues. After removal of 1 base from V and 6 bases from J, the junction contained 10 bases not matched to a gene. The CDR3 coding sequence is TGTGCCAGCAGCTTAGTCGGGACAGGGGGGCGAAAGGCTGAAGCTTTCTTT. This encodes CASSLVGTGGRKAEAFF. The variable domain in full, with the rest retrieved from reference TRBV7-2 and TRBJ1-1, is GAGVSQSPSNKVTEKGKDVELRCDPISGHTALYWYRQSLGQGLEFLIYFQGNSAPDKSGLPSDRFSAERTGGSVSTLTIQRTQQEDSAVYLCASSLVGTGGRKAEAFFGQGTRLTVV.

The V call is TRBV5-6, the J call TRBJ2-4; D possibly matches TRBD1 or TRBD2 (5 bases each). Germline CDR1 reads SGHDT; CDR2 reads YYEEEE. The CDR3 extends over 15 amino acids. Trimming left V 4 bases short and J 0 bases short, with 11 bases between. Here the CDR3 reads CASSPGRSAKNIQYF. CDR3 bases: TGTGCCAGCAGCCCGGGGCGGTCAGCCAAAAACATTCAGTACTTC.

CDR3 sequence reads: CSVATSGTGLGGYTF. CDR3 DNA: TGCAGCGTCGCTACGTCCGGGACAGGGTTAGGCGGCTACACCTTC. This sequence joins TRBV29-1 and TRBJ1-2, with TRBD1 matching 9 bases. This CDR3 region has 15 residues. J lost 8 bases, V lost 6 bases, and 16 bases had no gene match. The germline V gene has CDR1 SQVTM and CDR2 ANQGSEA.

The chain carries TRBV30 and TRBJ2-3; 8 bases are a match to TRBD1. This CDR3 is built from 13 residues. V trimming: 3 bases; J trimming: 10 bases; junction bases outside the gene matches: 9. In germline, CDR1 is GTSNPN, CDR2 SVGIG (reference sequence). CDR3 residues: CAWRTNDRGAQYF. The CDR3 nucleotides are TGTGCCTGGAGGACGAATGACAGGGGTGCGCAGTATTTT.

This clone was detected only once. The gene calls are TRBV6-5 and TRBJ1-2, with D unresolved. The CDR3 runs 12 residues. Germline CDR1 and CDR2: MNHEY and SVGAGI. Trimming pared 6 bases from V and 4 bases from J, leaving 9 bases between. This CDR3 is CASRQPAYGYTF. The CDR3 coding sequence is TGTGCCAGCAGACAGCCGGCCTATGGCTACACCTTC.

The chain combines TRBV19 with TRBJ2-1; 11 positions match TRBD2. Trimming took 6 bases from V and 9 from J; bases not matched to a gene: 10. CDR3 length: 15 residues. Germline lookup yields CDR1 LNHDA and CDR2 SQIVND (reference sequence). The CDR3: CASRPNSGGASEQFF. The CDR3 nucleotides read TGTGCCAGTAGACCTAATAGCGGGGGGGCCAGTGAGCAGTTCTTC.

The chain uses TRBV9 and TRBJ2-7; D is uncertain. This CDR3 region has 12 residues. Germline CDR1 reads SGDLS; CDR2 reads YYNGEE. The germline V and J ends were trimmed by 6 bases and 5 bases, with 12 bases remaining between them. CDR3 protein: CASNDPRNEQYF. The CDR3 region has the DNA TGTGCCAGCAACGATCCTCGAAACGAGCAGTACTTC.

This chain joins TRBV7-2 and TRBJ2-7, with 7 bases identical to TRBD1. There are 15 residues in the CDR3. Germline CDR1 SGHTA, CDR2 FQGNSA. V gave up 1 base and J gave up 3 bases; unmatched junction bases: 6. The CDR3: CASSLDTGVYYEQYF. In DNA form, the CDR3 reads TGTGCCAGCAGCTTAGACACAGGGGTTTACTACGAGCAGTACTTC.

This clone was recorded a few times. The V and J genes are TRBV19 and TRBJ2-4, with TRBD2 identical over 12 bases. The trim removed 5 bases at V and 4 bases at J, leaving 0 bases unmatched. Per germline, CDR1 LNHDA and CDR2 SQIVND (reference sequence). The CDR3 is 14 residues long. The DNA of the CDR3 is TGTGCCAGTAGTGGACTAGCGGGGAAAAACATTCAGTACTTC. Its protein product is CASSGLAGKNIQYF.

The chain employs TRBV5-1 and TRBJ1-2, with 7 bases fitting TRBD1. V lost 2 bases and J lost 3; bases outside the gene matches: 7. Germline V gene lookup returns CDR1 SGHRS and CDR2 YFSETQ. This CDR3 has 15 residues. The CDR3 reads CASSLSGTEYYGYTF. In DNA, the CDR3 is TGCGCCAGCAGCTTAAGCGGGACAGAGTACTATGGCTACACCTTC.

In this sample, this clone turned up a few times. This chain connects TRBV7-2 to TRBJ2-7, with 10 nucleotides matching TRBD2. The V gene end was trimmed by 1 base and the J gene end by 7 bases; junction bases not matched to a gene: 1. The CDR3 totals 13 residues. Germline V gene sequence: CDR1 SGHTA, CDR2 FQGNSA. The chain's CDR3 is CASSLGGLAEQYF. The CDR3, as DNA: TGTGCCAGCAGCTTAGGGGGACTAGCGGAGCAGTACTTC.

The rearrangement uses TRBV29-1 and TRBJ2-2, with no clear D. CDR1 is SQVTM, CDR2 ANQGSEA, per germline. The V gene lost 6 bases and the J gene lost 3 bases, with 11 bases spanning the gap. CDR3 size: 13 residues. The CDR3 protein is CSVCQVDTGELFF. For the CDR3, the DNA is TGCAGCGTATGTCAGGTCGACACCGGGGAGCTGTTTTTT.